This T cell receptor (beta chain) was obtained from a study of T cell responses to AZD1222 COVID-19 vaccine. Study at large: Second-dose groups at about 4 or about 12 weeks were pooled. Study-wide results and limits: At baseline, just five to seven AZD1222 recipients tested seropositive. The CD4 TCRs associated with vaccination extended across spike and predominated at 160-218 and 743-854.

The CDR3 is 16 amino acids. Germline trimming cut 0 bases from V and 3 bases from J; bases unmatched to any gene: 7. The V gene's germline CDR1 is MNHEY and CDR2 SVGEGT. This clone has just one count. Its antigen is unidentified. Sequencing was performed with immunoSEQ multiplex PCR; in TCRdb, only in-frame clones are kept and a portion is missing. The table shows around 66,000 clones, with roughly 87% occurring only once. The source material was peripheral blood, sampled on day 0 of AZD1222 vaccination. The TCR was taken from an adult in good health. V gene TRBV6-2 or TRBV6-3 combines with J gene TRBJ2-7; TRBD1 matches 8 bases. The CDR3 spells CASSYSDGQGGYEQYF. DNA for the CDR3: TGTGCCAGCAGTTACTCAGACGGACAGGGTGGCTACGAGCAGTACTTC.